A selection of T cell receptor beta chains follows, all from one sample in a study of blood T cell repertoires in COVID-19. Assay used: immunoSEQ multiplex PCR; TCRdb lists only in-frame clones, some missing. The data contain 110,000 to 150,000 clones, about 81% of them singletons. Input material: peripheral blood. These receptor sequences come from an elderly woman with acute or convalescent COVID-19. Each CDR3 is given with its conserved first and last residue. The D gene is left open where the match is weak. Clone size is not always given. Where it is, it says once, few, many or a class for expanded clones.

TRBD1	TRBV7-9	TRBJ2-1	NA	TGTGCCAGCAGCTTAGGATTGAACAGGGGATATGAGCAGTTCTTC	CASSLGLNRGYEQFF
TRBD1	TRBV7-9	TRBJ1-1	once	TGTGCCAGCAGCCCATGGACAGGAGACGACACTGAAGCTTTCTTT	CASSPWTGDDTEAFF
NA	TRBV19	TRBJ2-1	NA	TGTGCCAGTAGTATAGCGGCGGGACCCCCTTACAATGAGCAGTTCTTC	CASSIAAGPPYNEQFF
TRBD1	TRBV19	TRBJ1-1	NA	TGTGCCAGTAGTATCCCCCGACAGGGCTTCGGAGCTTTCTTT	CASSIPRQGFGAFF
NA	TRBV6-1	TRBJ2-1	NA	TGTGCCAGCAGTGAAGTGTACGGGAGAGGCAATGAGCAGTTCTTC	CASSEVYGRGNEQFF
NA	TRBV9	TRBJ1-6	NA	TGTGCCAGCAGCGCCCGCGGCGGGGGACCCCTCCACTTT	CASSARGGGPLHF
NA	TRBV20-1	TRBJ1-1	few	TGCAGTGCTAGTCAGGTTAGACCGAACACTGAAGCTTTCTTT	CSASQVRPNTEAFF
TRBD2	TRBV6-6	TRBJ2-2	NA	TGTGCCAGCAGGCTAGCGGGCGGGGCCGGGGAGCTGTTTTTT	CASRLAGGAGELFF
TRBD2	TRBV2	TRBJ2-3	once	TGTGCCAGCAGTGGACTAGCGGGGACAGATACGCAGTATTTT	CASSGLAGTDTQYF
NA	TRBV7-2	TRBJ2-5	few	TGTGCCAGCAGGCTCGGAGAGACCCAGTACTTC	CASRLGETQYF
NA	TRBV4-1	TRBJ1-1	few	TGCGCCAGCAGCCAAGCCTGGGGGCGAGGCACTGAAGCTTTCTTT	CASSQAWGRGTEAFF
NA	TRBV19	TRBJ2-5	NA	TGTGCCACCTCGGGGGGGACAGGGTTGGAGACCCAGTACTTC	CATSGGTGLETQYF
TRBD2	TRBV7-8	TRBJ2-3	NA	TGTGCCAGCAGCTTAGCCCTGGGGGGAGGGATGTGGACAGATACGCAGTATTTT	CASSLALGGGMWTDTQYF
NA	TRBV5-6	TRBJ2-6	NA	TGTGCCAGCAGCTTGGATGTCCCCTTGCCAGGCTCTGGGGCCAACGTCCTGACTTTC	CASSLDVPLPGSGANVLTF
NA	TRBV5-1	TRBJ1-6	NA	TGCGCCAGCAGCCTGGACGGCCTAGGACCCCTCCACTTT	CASSLDGLGPLHF
NA	TRBV9	TRBJ1-6	NA	TGTGCCAGCAGCGTAGGTACACCCGGAGGGGTCCTCCACTTT	CASSVGTPGGVLHF
TRBD2	TRBV27	TRBJ2-1	once	TGTGCCAGCTATAGTTGGGGGAGGGGAAATGAGCAGTTCTTC	CASYSWGRGNEQFF
TRBD1	TRBV7-8	TRBJ2-3	NA	TGTGCCAGCAGCTTAGCGAGGCCGGGACAGGGGCAGGATGATACGCAGTATTTT	CASSLARPGQGQDDTQYF
NA	TRBV6-6	TRBJ2-7	once	TGTGCCAGCAGTTGGGCAGGCCGCTCCTACGAGCAGTACTTC	CASSWAGRSYEQYF
TRBD1	TRBV28	TRBJ1-2	few	TGTGCCAGCAGTCCGGGACAGGACTATGGCTACACCTTC	CASSPGQDYGYTF
NA	TRBV3-1/TRBV3-2	TRBJ2-7	few	TGTGCCAGCAGCCTTCACAGGGCCTACGAGCAGTACTTC	CASSLHRAYEQYF
NA	TRBV19	TRBJ1-3	NA	TGTGCCAGTAGTACCCGATGGCAGGCTGGAAACACCATATATTTT	CASSTRWQAGNTIYF
TRBD1	TRBV19	TRBJ1-2	NA	TGTGCCAGTAGTACCCGGACAGGGGAGGACGGCTACACCTTC	CASSTRTGEDGYTF
NA	TRBV2	TRBJ1-1	NA	TGTGCCAGCAGTGTTATGATAGGGGCGAACACTGAAGCTTTCTTT	CASSVMIGANTEAFF
TRBD2	TRBV3-1/TRBV3-2	TRBJ2-4	NA	TGTGCCAGCAGCCAAGTTTGGGGGAGGGGATCGGGCAAAAACATTCAGTACTTC	CASSQVWGRGSGKNIQYF
NA	TRBV30	TRBJ2-7	NA	TGTGCCTGCTACCTAGCAATACCCTACGAGCAGTACTTC	CACYLAIPYEQYF
NA	TRBV5-1	TRBJ2-5	NA	TGCGCCAGCGCCACCGGCGGGGCAGAGACCCAGTACTTC	CASATGGAETQYF
NA	TRBV20-1	TRBJ2-3	NA	TGCAGTGCTAGTTGGGTGGGTGGGCCTAGCACAGATACGCAGTATTTT	CSASWVGGPSTDTQYF
NA	TRBV3-1/TRBV3-2	TRBJ1-3	NA	TGTGCCAGCAGCCAAGATCGAGAAAACACCATATATTTT	CASSQDRENTIYF
NA	TRBV28	TRBJ2-1	NA	TGTGCCAGCAGTCGACAGTTAGGCTCCTACAATGAGCAGTTCTTC	CASSRQLGSYNEQFF
TRBD1	TRBV30	TRBJ2-3	NA	TGTGCCTGGAGGCCGGGACAGGGCTTCACAGATACGCAGTATTTT	CAWRPGQGFTDTQYF
NA	TRBV5-1	TRBJ2-4	NA	TGCGCCATAGCCCACCCCCAAAACATTCAGTACTTC	CAIAHPQNIQYF
TRBD1	TRBV19	TRBJ1-1	NA	TGTGCCAGTGGGACAGGGTGGACTGAAGCTTTCTTT	CASGTGWTEAFF
TRBD2	TRBV6-4	TRBJ2-7	NA	TGTGCCAGTTTCACTAGCGGGAGAACCCCCGGGATTTACGAGCAGTACTTC	CASFTSGRTPGIYEQYF
NA	TRBV4-1	TRBJ1-2	NA	TGCGCCAGCAGCCAAGGTCCCCGGGACAAACCTTATGGCTACACCTTC	CASSQGPRDKPYGYTF